A single TCR beta chain is shown here with its context. Its specificity is unknown. Unique molecular identifiers were incorporated into the prepared TCRbeta library. TCRdb re-derived calls from the PCR reads in MiXCR, one entry per CDR3 protein. The sample has about a million distinct CDR3 sequences; 25% to 35% are singletons. This CDR3 has 13 residues. Germline CDR1 reads SGHRS; CDR2 reads YFSETQ. V lost 4 bases to trimming and J lost 3 bases; unmatched junction nucleotides: 2. This sample was taken from a study of T-cell reconstitution after alpha-beta-depleted transplantation in children. Notes on the study in general: There were some patients whose high TCRbeta diversity at day 60 came from surviving recipient T cells and thymic progenitors. One year post-transplant, T-cell counts and diversity were largely derived from T cells produced anew. Several hundred expanded graft clones reportedly gave rise to the alpha-beta T cells present about two months after transplant.

This receptor was taken from a boy younger than two who had a stem cell transplant for SCID, so the T cells may come from the graft donor. The source material was PBMCs, mostly from graft donor cells, sampled 360 days after TCRalphabeta/CD19-depleted stem cell transplant. The V and J genes are TRBV5-1 and TRBJ2-7; 9 bases match TRBD1. CDR3 region: CASSGGQGYEQYF. The DNA of the CDR3 is TGCGCCAGCAGCGGGGGACAGGGCTACGAGCAGTACTTC.